This entry lists 18 T cell receptor beta chains sequenced from one sample in a study of T cells after yellow fever vaccination. TCRdb itself ran the 5' RACE reads through MiXCR, one entry per CDR3 protein. Found here are some 300,000 distinct CDR3 sequences, roughly 3.5% of them singletons; the top ten hold 20% to 30%. This sample comprised PBMCs, obtained on the day of the yellow fever booster vaccination. These TCRs come from a man aged 18 to 35 who received the YFV17D yellow fever vaccine.

Ten or more counts support this clonotype. The chain combines TRBV13 with TRBJ2-3; possible D gene TRBD2, 6 bases. Trimming took 3 bases from V and 1 from J, leaving 8 bases between them. CDR1 PRHDT and CDR2 FYEKMQ come from the germline V gene (reference sequence). This CDR3 comprises 14 residues. In nucleotides, the CDR3 is TGTGCCAGCAGCTTTAGCGGTCGCACAGATACGCAGTATTTT. Translating it yields CASSFSGRTDTQYF.

This clonotype has a handful of counts. The chain employs TRBV5-1 and TRBJ2-3, with a tentative D call TRBD2 (7 bases). Deletions cut 9 bases from V and 0 bases from J, with 17 bases between. Germline assignment: CDR1 SGHRS and CDR2 YFSETQ. The CDR3 is made up of 15 amino acids. In DNA form, the CDR3 reads TGCGCCACCTCCGCGGGGGCCCCAAGCACAGATACGCAGTATTTT. Protein sequence: CATSAGAPSTDTQYF.

In this sample, this clonotype turned up many times. This chain connects TRBV7-9 to TRBJ2-3; D gene ambiguous. This CDR3 region has 14 residues. Germline lookup yields CDR1 SEHNR and CDR2 FQNEAQ (reference sequence). The V gene lost 5 bases and the J gene lost 4 bases, with 13 bases spanning the gap. The CDR3 DNA is TGTGCCAGCAGCCCCCCCTCAGTCCCAGATACGCAGTATTTT. Translated: CASSPPSVPDTQYF.

The chain combines TRBV24-1 with TRBJ1-5; 7 bases map to TRBD1. This CDR3 region has 15 residues. Trimming at V came to 3 bases and at J to 7 bases, leaving 8 bases not matched to a gene. The germline gives CDR1 KGHDR, CDR2 SFDVKD. CDR3 residues: CATSDTRQGKQPQHF. The CDR3 DNA is TGTGCCACCAGTGATACCCGACAGGGAAAGCAGCCCCAGCATTTT.

This clonotype has a count of ten or more. V gene TRBV2 combines with J gene TRBJ2-5; no firm D call. Per germline, CDR1 SNHLY and CDR2 FYNNEI. V gave up 7 bases and J gave up 7 bases, with 16 bases separating them. This CDR3 region has 13 residues. The CDR3 loop is CASIGPLVTTQYF. The CDR3 DNA is TGTGCCAGCATTGGACCCCTGGTTACGACCCAGTACTTC.

This clonotype has just a few counts. This chain uses TRBV7-2 with TRBJ2-1, with D possibly being TRBD1 or TRBD2 (6 bases each). The CDR3 has 19 residues. Germline CDR1 is SGHTA and CDR2 is FQGNSA. With 5 bases removed from V and 5 bases from J, the gap between germline ends came to 28 bases. For the CDR3, the DNA is TGTGCCAGCAGCGAACCCTGGAATGGGGGGCTAGCAGTGGACAATGAGCAGTTCTTC. Encoded protein: CASSEPWNGGLAVDNEQFF.

Only a few counts were recorded for this clonotype. A read error is possible here, since a much larger clone lies one base away. CDR3 sequence reads: CSAIDRVGNQPQHF. For the CDR3, the DNA is TGCAGTGCTATCGACAGGGTTGGCAATCAGCCCCAGCATTTT. The V gene is TRBV20-1, the J gene TRBJ1-5, with 7 bases identical to TRBD1. The junction had 5 bases not matched to a gene; V was cut back by 4 bases and J by 2 bases. This CDR3 is 14 amino acids long. Germline assignment: CDR1 DFQATT and CDR2 SNEGSKA (reference sequence).

This clonotype was observed a handful of times. The rearrangement links TRBV6-2 or TRBV6-3 to TRBJ2-1, with a possible D match to TRBD2 (6 bases). The CDR3 is made up of 16 amino acids. V shed 3 bases and J shed 0 bases, with 12 bases lying between them. Germline-derived CDR1 and CDR2 are MNHEY and SVGEGT. The CDR3 protein is CASSYEGGASYNEQFF. CDR3 nucleotide sequence: TGTGCCAGCAGTTATGAAGGAGGGGCCTCCTACAATGAGCAGTTCTTC.

In its sample, this clonotype was seen a few times. The chain employs TRBV18 and TRBJ2-3, with 7 nucleotides matching TRBD2. Germline V lookup: CDR1 KGHSH, CDR2 LQKENI. CDR3 length: 16 residues. V lost 8 bases to trimming and J lost 2 bases; unmatched junction nucleotides: 13. The CDR3: CASQPAASGYTDTQYF. In DNA, the CDR3 is TGTGCCAGCCAGCCCGCGGCTAGCGGCTACACAGATACGCAGTATTTT. Together with reference TRBV18 and TRBJ2-3, the CDR3 gives the full variable domain: NAGVMQNPRHLVRRRGQEARLRCSPMKGHSHVYWYRQLPEEGLKFMVYLQKENIIDESGMPKERFSAEFPKEGPSILRIQQVVRGDSAAYFCASQPAASGYTDTQYFGPGTRLTVL.

In its sample, this clonotype was seen many times. The chain links TRBV9 to TRBJ2-5, with 7 bases matching TRBD2. J gave up 3 bases and V 0 bases, and 5 bases lay outside the gene matches. In germline, CDR1 is SGDLS, CDR2 YYNGEE. CDR3 length equals 15 residues. CDR3: CASSVVPGREETQYF. CDR3 DNA: TGTGCCAGCAGCGTAGTTCCAGGGAGGGAAGAGACCCAGTACTTC. Combining the CDR3 with reference TRBV9 and TRBJ2-5 gives the whole variable domain DSGVTQTPKHLITATGQRVTLRCSPRSGDLSVYWYQQSLDQGLQFLIQYYNGEERAKGNILERFSAQQFPDLHSELNLSSLELGDSALYFCASSVVPGREETQYFGPGTRLLVL.

This clonotype was recorded many times. The V gene is TRBV24-1, the J gene TRBJ2-1; 7 bases agree with TRBD1. V lost 4 bases, J lost 8 bases, and 4 bases stayed unmatched. The CDR3 extends over 13 amino acids. The V gene's germline CDR1 is KGHDR and CDR2 SFDVKD. The CDR3 sequence is CATSDLDRDEQFF. The CDR3, as DNA: TGTGCCACCAGTGACCTTGACAGGGATGAGCAGTTCTTC.

This rearrangement joins TRBV7-2 to TRBJ2-7; the match to TRBD1 covers 10 bases. V was clipped by 5 bases and J by 3 bases; unmatched bases: 10. Germline values: CDR1 SGHTA, CDR2 FQGNSA. The CDR3 extends over 16 amino acids. The CDR3 DNA follows: TGTGCCAGCAGCCCCGAACCGGGGACAGGGGTCTACGAGCAGTACTTC. This sequence encodes CASSPEPGTGVYEQYF.

This sequence joins TRBV6-1 and TRBJ1-1, with a weak D call TRBD1 (5 bases). Trimming took 2 bases from V and 5 from J, leaving 9 bases between them. The CDR3 covers 13 residues. CDR1 and CDR2 from the germline V gene are MNHNS and SASEGT. CDR3 region: CASSESRGTEAFF. CDR3 nucleotide sequence: TGTGCCAGCAGTGAATCTCGGGGGACTGAAGCTTTCTTT.

This clonotype was observed many times. The chain employs TRBV10-3 and TRBJ2-2, with D possibly matching TRBD2 (5 bases). The CDR3 consists of 15 residues. Germline V gene lookup returns CDR1 ENHRY and CDR2 SYGVKD. V was pared by 3 bases and J by 4 bases, with 12 bases between. The CDR3 DNA reads as TGTGCCATCAGTGAACCCGCGGGTCCCACCGGGGAGCTGTTTTTT. Its translation is CAISEPAGPTGELFF.

This clonotype was seen a few times. V and J are TRBV7-9 and TRBJ2-3; D is ambiguous. Trimming cost V 1 base and J 1 base, with 15 bases left between them. CDR1 is SEHNR and CDR2 is FQNEAQ in the germline V gene (reference sequence). The CDR3 extends over 17 amino acids. The CDR3 is CASSLENGPYRTDTQYF. The CDR3 DNA follows: TGTGCCAGCAGCTTAGAGAACGGGCCATACCGCACAGATACGCAGTATTTT.

This clonotype was detected many times. The V gene is TRBV12-3 or TRBV12-4, the J gene TRBJ1-6; D is undetermined. The CDR3 sequence is 13 residues long. V shed 10 bases and J shed 10 bases, with 17 bases lying between them. This CDR3 reads CATLKEGYSPLHF. The CDR3 nucleotides are TGTGCCACCCTTAAGGAAGGTTACTCACCCCTCCACTTT.

This clonotype has at least ten counts. The chain carries TRBV11-2 and TRBJ2-5; 7 nucleotides agree with TRBD1. Germline loops: CDR1 SGHAT, CDR2 FQNNGV. J lost 4 bases, V lost 2 bases, and 1 base had no gene match. This CDR3 has 13 amino acids. The CDR3 region is CASSLPGGETQYF. In nucleotides, the CDR3 is TGTGCCAGCAGCTTACCAGGGGGAGAGACCCAGTACTTC.

This clonotype has a handful of counts. The V call is TRBV7-3, the J call TRBJ2-1, with D perhaps matching TRBD2 (5 bases). CDR3 length: 17 residues. Trimming took off 1 base at V and 2 bases at J, with 15 bases between the two ends. CDR1 and CDR2 (germline): SGHTA, FQGTGA. The CDR3 here is CASSLNVRTRAYNEQFF. Written as DNA, the CDR3 is TGTGCCAGCAGCTTAAATGTCCGGACGAGGGCCTACAATGAGCAGTTCTTC.